This TCR beta chain stems from a study of blood T cells in healthy people across ages. This clonotype was seen more than once but under ten times. Alongside a J-beta primer mix, a sample-barcoded 5' primer served in a second PCR lasting about 7 to 11 cycles. TCRdb fed the 5' RACE reads into MiXCR, producing one record per CDR3 protein. The sample records 540,000 or so distinct CDR3 sequences, 25% to 30% being singletons. The CDR3 consists of 15 residues. From germline, CDR1 is LGHDT and CDR2 YNNKEL (reference sequence). The rearrangement uses TRBV3-1 and TRBJ2-5, with a tentative D call TRBD2 (6 bases). The end of the DNA is better explained by TRBJ2-1, so the J call may be wrong. This clonotype originated in a woman between 65 and 79 years old in good health. Sequences were obtained from blood. The CDR3 protein is CASSQDGRWGGEQFF. DNA of the CDR3: TGTGCCAGCAGCCAAGATGGCAGGTGGGGAGGTGAGCAGTTCTTC.